This T cell receptor (beta chain) originates from a study of blood T cell repertoires in COVID-19. Study in general: Acute and convalescent COVID-19 specimens originated in the United States, Italy and Spain. T cells, B-cell-depleted T cells, or PBMCs supplied cDNA or gDNA.

As to this clone: In the same sample, other DNA sequences code for this CDR3.

Produced via immunoSEQ multiplex PCR; TCRdb's table is partial and in-frame only. The sample lists 150,000 to 200,000 clones, around 73% occurring once. The study assigned cohorts using participant-reported clinical history. Germline V lookup: CDR1 LNHDA, CDR2 SQIVND (reference sequence). The V gene lost 5 bases and the J gene lost 4 bases, with 3 bases spanning the gap. The CDR3 length is 11 residues. Material: PBMCs or T cells enriched from blood (not recorded which). The clonotype comes from a woman aged 45-60 years who had recovered from COVID-19. The chain combines TRBV19 with TRBJ2-1; D not certain. CDR3 sequence (DNA): TGTGCCAGTAGTTCTTACAATGAGCAGTTCTTC. This gives the protein CASSSYNEQFF. The whole variable domain, filled in from reference TRBV19 and TRBJ2-1, reads DGGITQSPKYLFRKEGQNVTLSCEQNLNHDAMYWYRQDPGQGLRLIYYSQIVNDFQKGDIAEGYSVSREKKESFPLTVTSAQKNPTAFYLCASSSYNEQFFGPGTRLTVL.